This entry lists 14 T cell receptor beta chains sequenced from one sample in a study of T cells in tumors after PD-1 blockade. Clones were sequenced by immunoSEQ multiplex PCR, and TCRdb holds only the in-frame ones, with some missing. The data contain roughly 47,000 clones, more than 75% of them singletons. The material sequenced was PBMCs, taken before anti-PD-1 treatment. The receptors originated from a human donor with basal cell carcinoma.

The chain links TRBV7-6 to TRBJ1-4, with D possibly TRBD1 on 5 matching bases. The CDR3 length is 14 residues. Germline CDR1 and CDR2: SGHVS and FNYEAQ. V was clipped by 5 bases and J by 10 bases, with 17 bases between them. CDR3 region: CASSPAGGGRKLFF. The CDR3, as DNA: TGTGCCAGCAGCCCGGCCGGGGGTGGGAGAAAACTGTTTTTT.

The chain has TRBV5-5 and TRBJ2-6; TRBD1 is a possible D gene (6 bases). CDR3 length: 17 residues. V was cut by 2 bases and J by 4 bases, with 16 bases left in between. Germline-derived CDR1 and CDR2 are SGHKS and YYEKEE (reference sequence). CDR3 sequence (DNA): TGTGCCAGCAGCTTTCTCGACAGGCCTAGGGGGGCCAACGTCCTGACTTTC. Protein sequence: CASSFLDRPRGANVLTF.

The count of this clone is one. V is TRBV20-1 and J is TRBJ1-2; D not resolved. The CDR3 consists of 11 residues. Trimming took 5 bases from V and 1 from J, leaving 5 bases between them. Germline values: CDR1 DFQATT, CDR2 SNEGSKA (reference sequence). CDR3 amino acids: CSASVNYGYTF. The CDR3 nucleotides are TGCAGTGCTTCCGTTAACTATGGCTACACCTTC.

This clone was detected only a few times. The V gene is TRBV4-1, the J gene TRBJ2-1, with TRBD2 identical over 8 bases. The CDR3 contains 15 residues. The V gene end was trimmed by 2 bases and the J gene end by 3 bases; junction bases not matched to a gene: 3. From germline, CDR1 is MGHRA and CDR2 YSYEKL. CDR3 sequence reads: CASSQYAGGYNEQFF. CDR3 in DNA: TGCGCCAGCAGCCAATACGCGGGAGGCTACAATGAGCAGTTCTTC.

This sequence joins TRBV29-1 and TRBJ1-2; the match to TRBD1 covers 9 bases. Germline loops: CDR1 SQVTM, CDR2 ANQGSEA. V lost 5 bases and J lost 8; bases outside the gene matches: 6. This CDR3 is 12 amino acids long. CDR3 coding DNA: TGCAGCGTTTTTAGACAGGGGGTGGGCTACACCTTC. Its translation: CSVFRQGVGYTF.

The CDR3 DNA reads as TGTGCCAGCTCACCACTCCGTGGAGAGAACACCGGGGAGCTGTTTTTT. Amino acid sequence: CASSPLRGENTGELFF. The V gene is TRBV18, the J gene TRBJ2-2; no definite D call. The length of the CDR3 is 16 residues. The germline V gene has CDR1 KGHSH and CDR2 LQKENI. Trimming pared 1 base from V and 1 base from J, leaving 10 bases between.

The chain carries TRBV7-9 and TRBJ2-2; 7 nucleotides line up with TRBD1. The trim removed 6 bases at V and 4 bases at J, leaving 14 bases unmatched. The CDR3 length is 17 residues. Germline CDR1 and CDR2: SEHNR and FQNEAQ (reference sequence). Here the CDR3 reads CASRKRVAGGFTGELFF. The CDR3 nucleotides are TGTGCCAGCAGGAAGAGGGTAGCAGGGGGTTTCACCGGGGAGCTGTTTTTT.

This rearrangement joins TRBV10-3 to TRBJ1-5, with TRBD1 matching over 8 bases. The CDR3 contains 15 residues. The V gene end was trimmed by 0 bases and the J gene end by 6 bases; junction bases not matched to a gene: 4. CDR1 ENHRY and CDR2 SYGVKD come from the germline V gene. The DNA for the CDR3 is TGTGCCATCAGTGAGTCTGGACAGGGACGTCAGCCCCAGCATTTT. Its translation is CAISESGQGRQPQHF.

The gene calls are TRBV7-3 and TRBJ2-7; no firm D call. CDR3 length equals 13 residues. The germline V and J ends were trimmed by 5 bases and 3 bases, with 11 bases remaining between them. Germline V CDR1 and CDR2: SGHTA, FQGTGA. The CDR3, as DNA: TGTGCCAGCAGCCTGGACCAGTACTACGAGCAGTACTTC. Its protein is CASSLDQYYEQYF.

This chain uses TRBV4-2 with TRBJ1-5, with 9 bases lining up with TRBD1. The CDR3 loop spans 16 amino acids. Trimming removed 3 bases from V and 2 bases from J; junction bases left unmatched: 5. CDR1 LGHNA and CDR2 YNFKEQ come from the germline V gene. The CDR3 DNA follows: TGTGCCAGCAGCCAGGCGGACAGGGGAGGCAATCAGCCCCAGCATTTT. This sequence encodes CASSQADRGGNQPQHF.

V and J are TRBV28 and TRBJ1-5, with no clear D. CDR1 and CDR2 (germline): MDHEN, SYDVKM. CDR3 size: 14 residues. The germline V and J ends were trimmed by 1 base and 3 bases, with 7 bases remaining between them. The DNA for the CDR3 is TGTGCCAGCAGTTTATCGCACACCAATCAGCCCCAGCATTTT. Protein: CASSLSHTNQPQHF.

In DNA, the CDR3 is TGTGCCATCAGTGCTGGGCCAACTATATCGAACACTGAAGCTTTCTTT. Translated: CAISAGPTISNTEAFF. The chain joins TRBV10-3 to TRBJ1-1; D gene uncertain. The V gene lost 4 bases and the J gene lost 1 base, with 16 bases spanning the gap. The CDR3 extends over 16 amino acids. The germline gives CDR1 ENHRY, CDR2 SYGVKD.

The rearrangement uses TRBV4-2 and TRBJ1-6; the D is unclear. Trimming removed 0 bases at V and 9 bases at J, with 9 bases between. Germline V gene sequence: CDR1 LGHNA, CDR2 YNFKEQ. The CDR3 contains 14 residues. The DNA for the CDR3 is TGTGCCAGCAGCCAAGATCGGGGTATTTCACCCCTCCACTTT. Protein product: CASSQDRGISPLHF.

This clone was seen once. The V call is TRBV29-1, the J call TRBJ2-1; D is possibly TRBD1 or TRBD2 (5 bases each). The CDR3 has 11 residues. V dropped 5 bases and J dropped 13 bases, with 15 bases sitting between them. Germline CDR1 is SQVTM and CDR2 is ANQGSEA. The CDR3 sequence: CSVKLGDAQFF. The CDR3 DNA follows: TGCAGCGTTAAACTCGGGGACGCACAGTTCTTC.